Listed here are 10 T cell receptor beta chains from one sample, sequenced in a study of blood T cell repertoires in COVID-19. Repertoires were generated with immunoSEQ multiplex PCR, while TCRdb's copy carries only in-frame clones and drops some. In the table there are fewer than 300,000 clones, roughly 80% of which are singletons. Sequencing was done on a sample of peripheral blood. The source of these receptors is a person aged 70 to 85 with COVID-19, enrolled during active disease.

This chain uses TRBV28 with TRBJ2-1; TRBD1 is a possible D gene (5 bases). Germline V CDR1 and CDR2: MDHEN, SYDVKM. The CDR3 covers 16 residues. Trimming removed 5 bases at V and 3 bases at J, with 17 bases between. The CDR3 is CASSLLTGQGYNEQFF. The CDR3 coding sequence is TGTGCCAGCAGTCTACTAACAGGCCAAGGCTACAATGAGCAGTTCTTC.

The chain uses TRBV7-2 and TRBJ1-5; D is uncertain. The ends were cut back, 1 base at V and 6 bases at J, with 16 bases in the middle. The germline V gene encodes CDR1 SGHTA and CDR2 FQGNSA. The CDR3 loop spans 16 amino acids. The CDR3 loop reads CASSLVPDIARQPQHF. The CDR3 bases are TGTGCCAGCAGCTTAGTACCAGATATAGCACGTCAGCCCCAGCATTTT.

CDR3 coding DNA: TGTGCCAGTATAGCGGGGGGAAACTACAATGAGCAGTTCTTC. Residues: CASIAGGNYNEQFF. This sequence joins TRBV19 and TRBJ2-1, with 10 nucleotides matching TRBD2. The CDR3 contains 14 residues. V shed 7 bases and J 3 bases; nucleotides not matched to a gene: 3. The germline CDR1 and CDR2 sequences are LNHDA and SQIVND (reference sequence).

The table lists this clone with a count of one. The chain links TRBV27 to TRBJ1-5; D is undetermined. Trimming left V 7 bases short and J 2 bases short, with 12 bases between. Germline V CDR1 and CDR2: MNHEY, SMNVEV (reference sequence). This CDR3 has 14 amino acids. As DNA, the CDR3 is TGTGCCAGCACCGGGATTGGTGGCAATCAGCCCCAGCATTTT. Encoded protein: CASTGIGGNQPQHF.

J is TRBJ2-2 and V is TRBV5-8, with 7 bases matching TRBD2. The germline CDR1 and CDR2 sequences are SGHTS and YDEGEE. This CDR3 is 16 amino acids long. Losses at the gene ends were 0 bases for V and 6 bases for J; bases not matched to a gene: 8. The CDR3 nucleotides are TGTGCCAGCAGCTTGGAGCGCGGGAGCTCTTCCGGGGAGCTGTTTTTT. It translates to CASSLERGSSSGELFF.

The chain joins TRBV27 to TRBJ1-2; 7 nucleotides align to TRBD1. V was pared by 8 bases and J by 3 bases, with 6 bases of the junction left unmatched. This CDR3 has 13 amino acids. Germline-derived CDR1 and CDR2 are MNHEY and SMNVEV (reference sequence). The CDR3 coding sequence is TGTGCCAGCGCAAACAGGGGATACTATGGCTACACCTTC. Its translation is CASANRGYYGYTF.

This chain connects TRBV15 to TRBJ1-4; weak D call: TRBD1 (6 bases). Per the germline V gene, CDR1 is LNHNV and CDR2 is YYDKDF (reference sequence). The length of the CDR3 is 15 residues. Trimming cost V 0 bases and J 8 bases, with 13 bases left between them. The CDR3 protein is CATSRDGGLEEKLFF. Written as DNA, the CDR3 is TGTGCCACCAGCAGAGACGGGGGGCTGGAGGAAAAACTGTTTTTT. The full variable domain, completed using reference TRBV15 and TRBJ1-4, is DAMVIQNPRYQVTQFGKPVTLSCSQTLNHNVMYWYQQKSSQAPKLLFHYYDKDFNNEADTPDNFQSRRPNTSFCFLDIRSPGLGDTAMYLCATSRDGGLEEKLFFGSGTQLSVL.

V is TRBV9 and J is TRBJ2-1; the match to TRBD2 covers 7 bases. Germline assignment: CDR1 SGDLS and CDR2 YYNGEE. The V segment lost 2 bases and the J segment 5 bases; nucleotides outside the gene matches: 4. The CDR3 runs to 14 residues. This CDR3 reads CASSVGLSDNEQFF. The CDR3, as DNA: TGTGCCAGCAGCGTGGGACTAAGCGACAATGAGCAGTTCTTC. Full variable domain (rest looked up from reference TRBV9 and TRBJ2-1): DSGVTQTPKHLITATGQRVTLRCSPRSGDLSVYWYQQSLDQGLQFLIQYYNGEERAKGNILERFSAQQFPDLHSELNLSSLELGDSALYFCASSVGLSDNEQFFGPGTRLTVL.

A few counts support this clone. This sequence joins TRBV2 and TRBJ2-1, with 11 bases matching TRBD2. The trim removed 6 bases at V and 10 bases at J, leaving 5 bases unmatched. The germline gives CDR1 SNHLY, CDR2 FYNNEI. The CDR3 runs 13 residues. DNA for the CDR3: TGTGCCAGCAGGCCGGGACTAGCGGACGAGCAGTTCTTC. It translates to CASRPGLADEQFF.

The CDR3 bases are TGTGCCAGCAGTCTGGACAGCAGAGCTAACTATGGCTACACCTTC. Its translation is CASSLDSRANYGYTF. V is TRBV6-2 or TRBV6-3 and J is TRBJ1-2; D may be TRBD1 (6 bases). This CDR3 has 15 amino acids. Germline V gene lookup returns CDR1 MNHEY and CDR2 SVGEGT. V was clipped by 5 bases and J by 0 bases, with 13 bases between them.